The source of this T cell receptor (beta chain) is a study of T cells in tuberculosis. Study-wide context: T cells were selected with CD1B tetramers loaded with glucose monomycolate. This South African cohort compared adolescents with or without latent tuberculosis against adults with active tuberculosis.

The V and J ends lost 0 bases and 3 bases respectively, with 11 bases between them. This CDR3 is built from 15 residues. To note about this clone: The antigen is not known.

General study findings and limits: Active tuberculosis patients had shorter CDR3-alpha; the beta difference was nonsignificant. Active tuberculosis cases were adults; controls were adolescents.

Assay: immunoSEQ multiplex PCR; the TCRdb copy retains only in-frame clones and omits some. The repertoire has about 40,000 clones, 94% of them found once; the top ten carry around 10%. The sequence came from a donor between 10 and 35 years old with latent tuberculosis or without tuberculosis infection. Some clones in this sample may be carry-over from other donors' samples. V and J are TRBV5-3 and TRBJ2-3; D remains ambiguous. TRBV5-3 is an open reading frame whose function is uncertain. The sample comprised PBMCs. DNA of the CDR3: TGTGCCAGAAGCTTGGTGAGGCGGAAAACAGATACGCAGTATTTT. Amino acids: CARSLVRRKTDTQYF.